Presented here are 24 T cell receptor beta chains from one specimen sequenced in a study of low-dose radiotherapy and immunotherapy resistance in tumors. Both TCRalpha and TCRbeta chains were reverse transcribed with V-gene-specific primers. With a V-primer adapter and a constant-region primer, TCRs were amplified for around 21 PCR cycles. TCRdb analysed the reads with MiXCR anew, one entry per CDR3 protein. This table holds just over 90,000 distinct CDR3 sequences, more than 20% found once. As to time point: after trial treatment. The sample's treatment: LDRT plus nivolumab, ipilimumab, low-dose cyclophosphamide and aspirin (RACIN trial). This sample comprised PBMCs, obtained after low-dose radiotherapy plus immunotherapy. These receptors were taken from a female donor with ovarian cancer.

This clonotype appeared many times. The V and J genes are TRBV6-1 and TRBJ2-7, with 7 bases aligning to TRBD1. Looked up from germline, CDR1 is MNHNS and CDR2 is SASEGT. The CDR3 sequence is 17 residues long. V lost 6 bases to trimming and J lost 0 bases; unmatched junction nucleotides: 14. The CDR3 bases are TGTGCCAGCAGCCTGCCGCTGACAGGGCAAAGCTCCTACGAGCAGTACTTC. Protein sequence: CASSLPLTGQSSYEQYF.

The chain employs TRBV20-1 and TRBJ1-1; D possibly corresponds to TRBD1 (6 bases). V dropped 6 bases and J dropped 0 bases, with 11 bases sitting between them. Germline CDR1 DFQATT, CDR2 SNEGSKA (reference sequence). The CDR3 length is 13 residues. CDR3 DNA: TGCAGTGCCACTGGACAGATGAACACTGAAGCTTTCTTT. Translated: CSATGQMNTEAFF.

Many counts were recorded for this clonotype. The gene calls are TRBV7-2 and TRBJ2-3; a weak D match, TRBD2 (7 bases). The V gene's germline CDR1 is SGHTA and CDR2 FQGNSA. The CDR3 contains 15 residues. V was clipped by 4 bases and J by 8 bases, with 19 bases between them. In DNA form, the CDR3 reads TGTGCCAGCAGCTCAACGGGGGGCCCCCTTGGTACGCAGTATTTT. Its protein product is CASSSTGGPLGTQYF.

Worth noting for this clonotype: A much more abundant neighbour one base away suggests this may be a read error. The chain carries TRBV12-3 or TRBV12-4 and TRBJ2-6, with D possibly TRBD2 on 6 matching bases. There are 14 residues in the CDR3. Trimming took 6 bases from V and 4 from J, leaving 10 bases between them. In DNA, the CDR3 is TGTGCCAGCAGGAGGGAGGCCGGGGCCAACGTCCTGACTTTC. Amino acids: CASRREAGANVLTF.

The genes are TRBV7-3 and TRBJ2-5, with D perhaps assigned TRBD1 or TRBD2 (5 bases each). Germline-derived CDR1 and CDR2 are SGHTA and FQGTGA. V lost 1 base and J 5 bases, leaving 26 bases between the germline ends. This CDR3 comprises 19 residues. The CDR3 here is CASSLMSIRGGDPSETQYF. The CDR3 nucleotides read TGTGCCAGCAGCTTAATGTCTATTAGGGGTGGGGACCCAAGTGAGACCCAGTACTTC.

This clonotype was seen at least ten times. This chain links TRBV28 with TRBJ2-5, with D possibly being TRBD1 or TRBD2 (5 bases each). Germline V gene data show CDR1 as MDHEN and CDR2 as SYDVKM. V gave up 7 bases and J gave up 6 bases, with 18 bases separating them. This CDR3 spans 14 amino acids. The CDR3: CASTPSEGLKTQYF. In DNA, the CDR3 is TGTGCCAGCACCCCTTCCGAGGGGTTGAAGACCCAGTACTTC.

At least ten counts were recorded for this clonotype. One end of the junction does not line up with germline, which may come from a read error. The chain links TRBV5-1 to TRBJ2-3; D may be TRBD1 or TRBD2 (5 bases each). Germline V CDR1 and CDR2: SGHRS, YFSETQ. This CDR3 has 13 amino acids. CDR3 DNA: TGTGCCAGCAGCTTGAGGGGTTCAGATACGCAGTATTTT. This translates into CASSLRGSDTQYF.

This clonotype was observed many times. The chain is built from TRBV5-1 and TRBJ2-1; the match to TRBD2 covers 7 bases. The CDR3 is made up of 13 amino acids. With V trimmed by 4 bases and J by 9 bases, 7 bases remained unmatched. Germline CDR1 reads SGHRS; CDR2 reads YFSETQ. The CDR3 loop is CASSREDSGEQFF. The CDR3 DNA reads as TGCGCCAGCAGCCGGGAGGACTCGGGTGAGCAGTTCTTC.

The chain employs TRBV9 and TRBJ2-3; 8 bases are shared with TRBD1. The CDR3 length is 13 residues. Germline V gene data show CDR1 as SGDLS and CDR2 as YYNGEE. V shed 3 bases and J 10 bases; nucleotides not matched to a gene: 7. This chain's CDR3 is CASSEGQAGAQYF. Written as DNA, the CDR3 is TGTGCCAGCAGCGAGGGACAGGCCGGGGCGCAGTATTTT.

This rearrangement joins TRBV9 to TRBJ2-2; 11 positions agree with TRBD2. The CDR3 totals 19 residues. J lost 5 bases, V lost 0 bases, and 12 bases had no gene match. CDR1 and CDR2 (germline): SGDLS, YYNGEE. In nucleotides, the CDR3 is TGTGCCAGCAGCGTAGAATTAGCGGGAGGGCCGCGAAGGACCGGGGAGCTGTTTTTT. It specifies CASSVELAGGPRRTGELFF.

This clonotype was seen ten or more times. V and J are TRBV28 and TRBJ1-6, with TRBD1 as a possible D gene (5 bases). Germline CDR1 MDHEN, CDR2 SYDVKM. This CDR3 is built from 14 residues. With 7 bases removed from V and 8 bases from J, the gap between germline ends came to 15 bases. CDR3 region: CASTPGRLYSPLHF. CDR3 nucleotide sequence: TGTGCCAGCACTCCGGGACGGTTATATTCACCCCTCCACTTT.

This clonotype was recorded at least ten times. The chain employs TRBV11-3 and TRBJ2-2, with 12 bases matching TRBD2. V was pared by 5 bases and J by 4 bases, with 5 bases of the junction left unmatched. The germline V gene has CDR1 SGHNT and CDR2 YENEEA. This CDR3 is 16 amino acids long. As DNA, the CDR3 is TGTGCCAGCAGCCTACCGGGACTAGCGGGCACCGGGGAGCTGTTTTTT. This sequence encodes CASSLPGLAGTGELFF. The whole variable domain, filled in from reference TRBV11-3 and TRBJ2-2, reads EAGVVQSPRYKIIEKKQPVAFWCNPISGHNTLYWYLQNLGQGPELLIRYENEEAVDDSQLPKDRFSAERLKGVDSTLKIQPAELGDSAVYLCASSLPGLAGTGELFFGEGSRLTVL.

V is TRBV20-1 and J is TRBJ2-5; D unresolved. The CDR3 has 12 residues. CDR1 DFQATT and CDR2 SNEGSKA come from the germline V gene (reference sequence). V dropped 6 bases and J dropped 1 base, with 9 bases sitting between them. The CDR3 nucleotides read TGCAGTGCGATACCAGGCCAAGAGACCCAGTACTTC. It translates to CSAIPGQETQYF.

There are many counts of this clonotype. This sequence joins TRBV6-2 or TRBV6-3 and TRBJ2-1; TRBD1 matches at 10 bases. CDR3 length: 14 amino acids. Germline CDR1 MNHEY, CDR2 SVGEGT. Trimming took 5 bases from V and 8 from J; bases not matched to a gene: 6. Here the CDR3 DNA reads TGTGCCAGCAGTCAGGACAGGGGGGCTCATGAGCAGTTCTTC. The encoded protein is CASSQDRGAHEQFF.

This clonotype was seen repeatedly, ten times or more. V is TRBV4-1 and J is TRBJ2-7, with D possibly TRBD1 on 5 matching bases. V was clipped by 0 bases and J by 3 bases, with 15 bases between them. From germline, CDR1 is MGHRA and CDR2 YSYEKL. There are 16 residues in the CDR3. The CDR3 reads CASSQDPGRQNYEQYF. The CDR3 bases are TGCGCCAGCAGCCAAGATCCCGGCAGACAGAACTACGAGCAGTACTTC.

The chain carries TRBV5-1 and TRBJ2-4; D is perhaps TRBD1 (6 bases). Germline loops: CDR1 SGHRS, CDR2 YFSETQ. The length of the CDR3 is 16 residues. V lost 5 bases and J 8 bases, leaving 23 bases between the germline ends. The CDR3 DNA is TGCGCCAGCAGTCCCACGGACAGCAACAAAGGGGACATTCAGTACTTC. Amino acids: CASSPTDSNKGDIQYF.

This clonotype was detected many times. The gene calls are TRBV20-1 and TRBJ1-1; D perhaps matches TRBD1 (5 bases). The CDR3 covers 14 residues. Trimming removed 6 bases at V and 0 bases at J, with 14 bases between. CDR1 and CDR2 from the germline V gene are DFQATT and SNEGSKA (reference sequence). The CDR3 protein is CSAPSGPLNTEAFF. CDR3 nucleotides: TGCAGTGCCCCTTCGGGGCCTCTGAACACTGAAGCTTTCTTT.

This clonotype was found many times. The chain employs TRBV4-2 and TRBJ1-2; no definite D call. Per the germline V gene, CDR1 is LGHNA and CDR2 is YNFKEQ. This CDR3 region has 16 residues. Trimming removed 1 base from V and 0 bases from J, with 12 bases in between. The CDR3 DNA sequence: TGTGCCAGCAGCCAAGTTCAAGTAGCCCCTAACTATGGCTACACCTTC. It is translated as CASSQVQVAPNYGYTF.

This clonotype was seen many times. The chain uses TRBV28 and TRBJ2-7; D is ambiguous. The CDR3 totals 10 residues. V was pared by 5 bases and J by 4 bases, with 3 bases between. The germline V gene has CDR1 MDHEN and CDR2 SYDVKM. The CDR3 DNA sequence: TGTGCCAGCAGTCGATACGAGCAGTACTTC. It encodes CASSRYEQYF.

This clonotype was recorded many times. For the CDR3, the DNA is TGTGCCAGCAGCTTAGTTAGCGGTTCCTACAATGAGCAGTTCTTC. It codes for CASSLVSGSYNEQFF. The rearrangement uses TRBV7-9 and TRBJ2-1, with D possibly matching TRBD2 (6 bases). Germline loops: CDR1 SEHNR, CDR2 FQNEAQ (reference sequence). The CDR3 runs to 15 residues. Deletions cut 1 base from V and 1 base from J, with 8 bases between. The entire variable domain, with the rest obtained from reference TRBV7-9 and TRBJ2-1, is as follows: DTGVSQNPRHKITKRGQNVTFRCDPISEHNRLYWYRQTLGQGPEFLTYFQNEAQLEKSRLLSDRFSAERPKGSFSTLEIQRTEQGDSAMYLCASSLVSGSYNEQFFGPGTRLTVL.

The sample holds many counts of this clonotype. The rearrangement uses TRBV28 and TRBJ1-6; unclear D gene. Germline lookup yields CDR1 MDHEN and CDR2 SYDVKM. Trimming removed 7 bases at V and 11 bases at J, with 15 bases between. CDR3 length: 13 residues. CDR3 amino acids: CASITGRLTPLHF. The CDR3 DNA is TGTGCCAGCATCACGGGCCGCCTAACACCCCTCCACTTT.

To note about this clonotype: At one boundary the junction diverges from the germline segment, which might be a read error. The chain recombines TRBV5-1 with TRBJ2-5, with D unresolved. This CDR3 spans 15 amino acids. Germline V CDR1 and CDR2: SGHRS, YFSETQ. This CDR3 reads CASSRNWQIFETQYF. The DNA of the CDR3 is TGTGCCAGCAGCCGGAACTGGCAAATCTTTGAGACCCAGTACTTC.

In this sample, this clonotype turned up many times. This chain joins TRBV6-5 and TRBJ2-7; D may correspond to TRBD1 or TRBD2 (5 bases each). Trimming shortened V by 5 bases and J by 11 bases, and 19 bases separated the two germline ends. The CDR3 contains 13 residues. The germline V gene encodes CDR1 MNHEY and CDR2 SVGAGI. The CDR3 protein is CASSVRPGTKEYF. In DNA, the CDR3 is TGTGCCAGCAGTGTGCGTCCGGGGACCAAGGAGTACTTC.

The sample holds many counts of this clonotype. The chain joins TRBV5-4 to TRBJ2-2; D not resolved. Germline loops: CDR1 SGHNT, CDR2 YYREEE (reference sequence). This CDR3 region has 15 residues. V lost 1 base to trimming and J lost 1 base, with 8 bases between them. Written as DNA, the CDR3 is TGTGCCAGCAGCTTGATGCTAGGGAACACCGGGGAGCTGTTTTTT. Amino acids: CASSLMLGNTGELFF.